This TCR beta chain was documented in a study of naive and memory T cell subsets. Blood and skin TCR RNA was reverse transcribed with alpha and beta constant primers. From the 5' RACE reads, TCRdb called clonotypes with MiXCR, one entry per CDR3 protein. The table shows about 22,000 distinct CDR3 sequences, with 4% to 5% occurring only once. Whole blood, 2.5 ml, came from adult healthy volunteers. The library had UMIs added by 3' ligation of an oligonucleotide to TCR cDNA. With respect to this clonotype: Antigen unknown.

The V end lost 3 bases, the J end lost 0 bases, and 9 bases lay between the germline ends. The germline CDR1 and CDR2 sequences are KGHSH and LQKENI. CDR3 length: 14 residues. Study outcomes and limitations: This RNA-based method may be sensitive to activation-related transcript changes.

This clonotype was sampled from a male donor in good health. This sequence joins TRBV18 and TRBJ2-7; D gene uncertain. The CDR3 protein is CASSPGSSSYEQYF. The CDR3 region has the DNA TGTGCCAGCTCACCCGGCTCGAGCTCCTACGAGCAGTACTTC.